A single TCR beta chain is shown here with its context. Its matching antigen is unknown. The data originate from a study of T cells in localized non-small cell lung cancer. Regarding the study as a whole: Adjacent lung exhibited a median of about 57 among the 100 most abundant tumor clones.

The assay was immunoSEQ multiplex PCR, and TCRdb's table has in-frame clones only and misses some. The sample holds roughly 34,000 clones, under 85% seen once. Trimming cost V 0 bases and J 8 bases, with 11 bases left between them. Germline assignment: CDR1 SGDLS and CDR2 YYNGEE. The CDR3 has 13 residues. The genes are TRBV9 and TRBJ1-1; D perhaps matches TRBD1 (6 bases). The sequencing here drew on peripheral blood, taken before any cancer treatment. The TCR comes from a male donor older than 55 with stage II squamous cell lung carcinoma. The CDR3 sequence: CASSVAGGREAFF. The DNA of the CDR3 is TGTGCCAGCAGCGTAGCTGGGGGCCGCGAAGCTTTCTTT.